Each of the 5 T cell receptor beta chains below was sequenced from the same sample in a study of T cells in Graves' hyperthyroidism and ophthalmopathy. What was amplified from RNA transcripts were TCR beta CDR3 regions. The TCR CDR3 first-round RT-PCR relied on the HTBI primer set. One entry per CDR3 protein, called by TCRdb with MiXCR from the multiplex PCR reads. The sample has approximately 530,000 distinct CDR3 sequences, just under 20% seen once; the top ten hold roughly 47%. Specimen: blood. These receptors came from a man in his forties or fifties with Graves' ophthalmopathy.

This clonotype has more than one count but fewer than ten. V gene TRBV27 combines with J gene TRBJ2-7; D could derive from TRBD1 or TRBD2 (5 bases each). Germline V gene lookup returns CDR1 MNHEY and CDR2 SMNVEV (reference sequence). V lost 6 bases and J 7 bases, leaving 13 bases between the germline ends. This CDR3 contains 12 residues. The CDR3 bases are TGTGCCAGCAGGAGGGGCGGCGGGGAGCAGTACTTC. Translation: CASRRGGGEQYF.

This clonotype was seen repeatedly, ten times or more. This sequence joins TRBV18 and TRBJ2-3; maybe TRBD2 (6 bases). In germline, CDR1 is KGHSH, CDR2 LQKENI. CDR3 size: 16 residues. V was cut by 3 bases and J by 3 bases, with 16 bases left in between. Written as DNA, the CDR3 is TGTGCCAGCTCACCGGGGGGAGGCGATTTTACAGATACGCAGTATTTT. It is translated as CASSPGGGDFTDTQYF. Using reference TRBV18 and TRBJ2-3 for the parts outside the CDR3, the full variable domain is NAGVMQNPRHLVRRRGQEARLRCSPMKGHSHVYWYRQLPEEGLKFMVYLQKENIIDESGMPKERFSAEFPKEGPSILRIQQVVRGDSAAYFCASSPGGGDFTDTQYFGPGTRLTVL.

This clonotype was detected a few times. CDR3 DNA sequence: TGTGCCAGCAGTCCCCTCCGGGAGGGCCGGAGGGAGACCCAGTACTTC. It is translated as CASSPLREGRRETQYF. V gene TRBV28 combines with J gene TRBJ2-5; 8 bases agree with TRBD2. Germline V CDR1 and CDR2: MDHEN, SYDVKM. This CDR3 comprises 16 residues. J was trimmed by 5 bases and V by 5 bases; bases with no gene match: 13.

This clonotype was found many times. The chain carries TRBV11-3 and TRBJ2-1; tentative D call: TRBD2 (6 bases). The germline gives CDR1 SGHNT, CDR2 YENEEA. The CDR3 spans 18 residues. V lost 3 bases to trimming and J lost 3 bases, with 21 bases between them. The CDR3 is CASSLDSPGLFGYNEQFF. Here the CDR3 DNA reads TGTGCCAGCAGCTTGGATAGCCCTGGACTATTCGGCTACAATGAGCAGTTCTTC.

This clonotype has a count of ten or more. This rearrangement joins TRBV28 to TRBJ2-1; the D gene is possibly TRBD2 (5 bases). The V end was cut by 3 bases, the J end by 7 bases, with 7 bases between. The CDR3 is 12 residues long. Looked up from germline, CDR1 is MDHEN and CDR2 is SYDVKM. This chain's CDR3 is CASSLRVNEQFF. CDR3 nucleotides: TGTGCCAGCAGTTTGAGGGTTAATGAGCAGTTCTTC.